Reported below is one TCR beta chain. What it binds is unknown. This entry is derived from a study of CD8 T cells in ankylosing spondylitis. The study, taken as a whole, reports: Apparently characteristic of ankylosing spondylitis blood was a TCR beta motif (roughly eight highly homologous variants). It was reported that disease-linked clones were significantly enriched in matched ankylosing spondylitis synovial fluid. Researchers report that disease-linked clones proved CD8+ and relatively rare in peripheral blood.

Quantitative 5'-RACE with molecular barcodes generated TCR beta libraries. MiXCR, applied by TCRdb to the 5' RACE reads, yields one record per CDR3 protein. The sample consists of 200,000 to 300,000 distinct CDR3 sequences, under 35% of them appearing once. Looked up from germline, CDR1 is DFQATT and CDR2 is SNEGSKA (reference sequence). With 2 bases clipped from V and 3 bases from J, the junction kept 12 bases outside the gene matches. This CDR3 comprises 17 residues. This TCR was sampled from a male donor with ankylosing spondylitis or in good health (not recorded which). Specimen: blood, either unsorted or a sorted T cell fraction (not recorded which). The gene calls are TRBV20-1 and TRBJ2-5, with 10 bases aligning to TRBD2. CDR3 protein: CSARRVELAGEEETQYF. DNA for the CDR3: TGCAGTGCTAGAAGGGTTGAGCTAGCGGGGGAGGAAGAGACCCAGTACTTC.